The rows below give T cell receptor beta chains drawn from one sample of a study of post-analysis software for immune sequencing data. TCRdb ran MiXCR on the PCR reads and lists one entry per CDR3 protein. Here the sample spans approximately 630,000 distinct CDR3 sequences, approximately 59% being singletons. Sequenced input: blood. These receptors were collected from a girl aged 2 to 10 with multiple sclerosis. Both conserved end residues are part of each CDR3. The D gene is left open where the match is weak. The listing skips clone size in some rows; elsewhere it reads once, few, many or a size class.

J gene: TRBJ2-1; V gene: TRBV9; D gene: TRBD2; clone size: few; CDR3 DNA: TGTGCCAGCAGCGTAGCGAGTAGCGGGAACAGTGAGCAGTTCTTC; CDR3 protein: CASSVASSGNSEQFF
J gene: TRBJ2-7; V gene: TRBV19; D gene: -; clone size: -; CDR3 DNA: TGTGCCAGTAGCCCAGGCGCCTCCTACGAGCAGTACTTC; CDR3 protein: CASSPGASYEQYF
J gene: TRBJ2-1; V gene: TRBV7-3; D gene: TRBD2; clone size: once; CDR3 DNA: TGTGCCAGCAGCTTACCCGGGGGGTACTACAATGAGCAGTTCTTC; CDR3 protein: CASSLPGGYYNEQFF
J gene: TRBJ2-1; V gene: TRBV6-5; D gene: TRBD2; clone size: -; CDR3 DNA: TGTGCCAGCAGTTACGGGCGGGAGGGCCTTTCCGAGCAGTTCTTC; CDR3 protein: CASSYGREGLSEQFF
J gene: TRBJ2-5; V gene: TRBV6-6; D gene: -; clone size: few; CDR3 DNA: TGTGCCAGCAGTGACTCTTCAGGGGTGGGGGAGACCCAGTACTTC; CDR3 protein: CASSDSSGVGETQYF
J gene: TRBJ2-7; V gene: TRBV5-5; D gene: -; clone size: -; CDR3 DNA: TGTGCCAGCAGCTGGGGACGGGGCCGAGGGGCCCAGTACTTC; CDR3 protein: CASSWGRGRGAQYF
J gene: TRBJ2-7; V gene: TRBV20-1; D gene: TRBD1; clone size: few; CDR3 DNA: TGCAGTGCTAGTGGGGACAGGGGGTTCTCCTACGAGCAGTACTTC; CDR3 protein: CSASGDRGFSYEQYF
J gene: TRBJ2-1; V gene: TRBV6-4; D gene: TRBD1; clone size: few; CDR3 DNA: TGTGCCAGCAGTGCGGGGACAGGGCACAATGAGCAGTTCTTC; CDR3 protein: CASSAGTGHNEQFF
J gene: TRBJ1-2; V gene: TRBV12-3/TRBV12-4; D gene: TRBD1; clone size: -; CDR3 DNA: TGTGCCAGCAGTATATCCCCTCCCGGGACAGCGAAAAACTATGGCTACACCTTC; CDR3 protein: CASSISPPGTAKNYGYTF
J gene: TRBJ2-3; V gene: TRBV7-2; D gene: TRBD2; clone size: -; CDR3 DNA: TGTGCCAGCAGCTTAGTCGGTAGCGGGGGCCCCAGCACAGATACGCAGTATTTT; CDR3 protein: CASSLVGSGGPSTDTQYF
J gene: TRBJ2-7; V gene: TRBV20-1; D gene: -; clone size: -; CDR3 DNA: TGCAGTGCTAGAGATCGGGAGCCCTACGAGCAGTACTTC; CDR3 protein: CSARDREPYEQYF
J gene: TRBJ2-5; V gene: TRBV28; D gene: -; clone size: once; CDR3 DNA: TGTGCCAGCCGCCCCCCAGGGGCCGGGGAGACCCAGTACTTC; CDR3 protein: CASRPPGAGETQYF
J gene: TRBJ1-2; V gene: TRBV3-1; D gene: -; clone size: -; CDR3 DNA: TGTGCCAGCAGCCAAGAAGGGATGGGACTCTCCTATGGCTACACCTTC; CDR3 protein: CASSQEGMGLSYGYTF
J gene: TRBJ2-7; V gene: TRBV27; D gene: -; clone size: -; CDR3 DNA: TGTGCCAGCAGTTTATGGGGCAGGAGGTACGAGCAGTACTTC; CDR3 protein: CASSLWGRRYEQYF
J gene: TRBJ1-1; V gene: TRBV29-1; D gene: -; clone size: few; CDR3 DNA: TGCAGCGCATCGACAGCAAACCGGAACACTGAAGCTTTCTTT; CDR3 protein: CSASTANRNTEAFF
J gene: TRBJ2-7; V gene: TRBV7-9; D gene: -; clone size: -; CDR3 DNA: TGTGCCAGCAGCTTGGAGATAAGTTACGAGCAGTACTTC; CDR3 protein: CASSLEISYEQYF
J gene: TRBJ2-1; V gene: TRBV20-1; D gene: TRBD2; clone size: -; CDR3 DNA: TGCAGTGCTAGAGACGGGGGGGAGAATGAGCAGTTCTTC; CDR3 protein: CSARDGGENEQFF
J gene: TRBJ2-7; V gene: TRBV12-3/TRBV12-4; D gene: TRBD1; clone size: few; CDR3 DNA: TGTGCCAGCAGTCACGGACAGGTATCCTACGAGCAGTACTTC; CDR3 protein: CASSHGQVSYEQYF
J gene: TRBJ2-1; V gene: TRBV6-6; D gene: -; clone size: -; CDR3 DNA: TGTGCCAGCAGTTACACGTCACAGCGGAATGAGCAGTTCTTC; CDR3 protein: CASSYTSQRNEQFF
J gene: TRBJ2-1; V gene: TRBV5-1; D gene: -; clone size: -; CDR3 DNA: TGCGCCAGCAGTCGAGGGACGGAATTTTACTACAATGAGCAGTTCTTC; CDR3 protein: CASSRGTEFYYNEQFF
J gene: TRBJ2-3; V gene: TRBV7-9; D gene: -; clone size: -; CDR3 DNA: TGTGCCAGCAGCTTTAAGTCTACGCAGTATTTT; CDR3 protein: CASSFKSTQYF
J gene: TRBJ2-1; V gene: TRBV29-1; D gene: TRBD2; clone size: few; CDR3 DNA: TGCAGCGTTGAGATCCCGGGGGGGAATAATGAGCAGTTCTTC; CDR3 protein: CSVEIPGGNNEQFF
J gene: TRBJ2-3; V gene: TRBV2; D gene: TRBD2; clone size: few; CDR3 DNA: TGTGCCAGCAGTGTCAAGCGGGGGGGCCCAGATACGCAGTATTTT; CDR3 protein: CASSVKRGGPDTQYF
J gene: TRBJ1-2; V gene: TRBV28; D gene: -; clone size: -; CDR3 DNA: TGTGCCAGCAGTTTATTGGCCGGAATGGGCTACACCTTC; CDR3 protein: CASSLLAGMGYTF
J gene: TRBJ2-6; V gene: TRBV11-2; D gene: TRBD2; clone size: -; CDR3 DNA: TGTGCCAGCAGCCTCAGGACTAGCGGAGTCTCTGGGTCCAACGTCCTGACTTTC; CDR3 protein: CASSLRTSGVSGSNVLTF
J gene: TRBJ2-1; V gene: TRBV10-3; D gene: -; clone size: -; CDR3 DNA: TGTGCCATCAGTTACATTTCGGGACAAATCTACAATGAGCAGTTCTTC; CDR3 protein: CAISYISGQIYNEQFF
J gene: TRBJ2-7; V gene: TRBV28; D gene: -; clone size: -; CDR3 DNA: TGTGCCAGCAGCCCTCCTATATCATCCTACGAGCAGTACTTC; CDR3 protein: CASSPPISSYEQYF
J gene: TRBJ2-1; V gene: TRBV24-1; D gene: -; clone size: -; CDR3 DNA: TGTGCCACCGGGGACGGGAGCTCCTACAATGAGCAGTTCTTC; CDR3 protein: CATGDGSSYNEQFF
J gene: TRBJ2-3; V gene: TRBV4-2; D gene: -; clone size: -; CDR3 DNA: TGTGCCAGTAGCCAGGGGCAGCATAGCACAGATACGCAGTATTTT; CDR3 protein: CASSQGQHSTDTQYF
J gene: TRBJ2-3; V gene: TRBV10-3; D gene: -; clone size: -; CDR3 DNA: TGTGCCATCAGTTGGACAGCTAGCACAGATACGCAGTATTTT; CDR3 protein: CAISWTASTDTQYF
J gene: TRBJ1-2; V gene: TRBV27; D gene: -; clone size: -; CDR3 DNA: TGTGCCAGCAGTATACTCGGGACTGCCATTTCCAACTATGGCTACACCTTC; CDR3 protein: CASSILGTAISNYGYTF
J gene: TRBJ2-1; V gene: TRBV20-1; D gene: TRBD2; clone size: few; CDR3 DNA: TGCAGTGCTTCGCTAGCGGGAGGGGATCCTGAGCAGTTCTTC; CDR3 protein: CSASLAGGDPEQFF
J gene: TRBJ2-1; V gene: TRBV11-2; D gene: TRBD1; clone size: -; CDR3 DNA: TGTGCCAGCAGCTTACAGGGGGCGTCGAGAAATGAGCAGTTCTTC; CDR3 protein: CASSLQGASRNEQFF
J gene: TRBJ2-7; V gene: TRBV29-1; D gene: TRBD1; clone size: -; CDR3 DNA: TGCAGCGCCTTGACTATCCGACAGGGGCGGATGGACTACGAGCAGTACTTC; CDR3 protein: CSALTIRQGRMDYEQYF
J gene: TRBJ1-4; V gene: TRBV29-1; D gene: TRBD1; clone size: few; CDR3 DNA: TGCAGCGTCTGGGACAGCCCTAATGAAAAACTGTTTTTT; CDR3 protein: CSVWDSPNEKLFF
J gene: TRBJ2-2; V gene: TRBV9; D gene: -; clone size: -; CDR3 DNA: TGTGCCAGCAGCGTAGATATCAGTCCCGCCACCGGGGAGCTGTTTTTT; CDR3 protein: CASSVDISPATGELFF
J gene: TRBJ2-1; V gene: TRBV11-2; D gene: TRBD1; clone size: few; CDR3 DNA: TGTGCCAGCAGCCCCGGGGACAGGGTTTCCTACAATGAGCAGTTCTTC; CDR3 protein: CASSPGDRVSYNEQFF
J gene: TRBJ2-2; V gene: TRBV11-2; D gene: TRBD2; clone size: -; CDR3 DNA: TGTGCCAGCAGCCCTAGCGGCTGGTTGCGGGGGGGCCGAAACACCGGGGAGCTGTTTTTT; CDR3 protein: CASSPSGWLRGGRNTGELFF
J gene: TRBJ2-1; V gene: TRBV6-2/TRBV6-3; D gene: TRBD2; clone size: few; CDR3 DNA: TGTGCCAGCTTAGCTAGCGGGGGACTCTACAATGAGCAGTTCTTC; CDR3 protein: CASLASGGLYNEQFF
J gene: TRBJ2-1; V gene: TRBV29-1; D gene: -; clone size: -; CDR3 DNA: TGCAGCGTTGTGGAGTGGGGGCCTGGGTATGAGCAGTTCTTC; CDR3 protein: CSVVEWGPGYEQFF
J gene: TRBJ2-5; V gene: TRBV2; D gene: -; clone size: -; CDR3 DNA: TGTGCCAGCAGTGAAGGGAGCAGTCAACAAGAGACCCAGTACTTC; CDR3 protein: CASSEGSSQQETQYF
J gene: TRBJ2-3; V gene: TRBV29-1; D gene: -; clone size: -; CDR3 DNA: TGCAGCGTTAAAGATCTTCTGGGCACAGATACGCAGTATTTT; CDR3 protein: CSVKDLLGTDTQYF
J gene: TRBJ2-1; V gene: TRBV19; D gene: -; clone size: -; CDR3 DNA: TGTGCCAGTACGCCAACGGGAAACAATGAGCAGTTCTTC; CDR3 protein: CASTPTGNNEQFF
J gene: TRBJ2-3; V gene: TRBV6-5; D gene: -; clone size: -; CDR3 DNA: TGTGCCAGCAGGAGTGAGTCTAGCACAGATACGCAGTATTTT; CDR3 protein: CASRSESSTDTQYF
J gene: TRBJ1-2; V gene: TRBV10-3; D gene: TRBD1; clone size: -; CDR3 DNA: TGTGCCATCAGTGAGACAGGGGCTAACTATGGCTACACCTTC; CDR3 protein: CAISETGANYGYTF
J gene: TRBJ1-5; V gene: TRBV27; D gene: -; clone size: few; CDR3 DNA: TGTGCCAGCAGTTGGGGGAGTGATCAGCCCCAGCATTTT; CDR3 protein: CASSWGSDQPQHF
J gene: TRBJ2-1; V gene: TRBV7-2; D gene: TRBD2; clone size: -; CDR3 DNA: TGTGCCAGCAGCTTAGATCTAGCGGGGGGGCCTAATGAGCAGTTCTTC; CDR3 protein: CASSLDLAGGPNEQFF
J gene: TRBJ2-3; V gene: TRBV19; D gene: -; clone size: -; CDR3 DNA: TGTGCCAGTAGTACCACAAGGGTCAGCACAGATACGCAGTATTTT; CDR3 protein: CASSTTRVSTDTQYF
J gene: TRBJ2-1; V gene: TRBV29-1; D gene: TRBD2; clone size: few; CDR3 DNA: TGCAGCGTTGGACTAGCGAACAATGAGCAGTTCTTC; CDR3 protein: CSVGLANNEQFF
J gene: TRBJ2-5; V gene: TRBV6-5; D gene: -; clone size: few; CDR3 DNA: TGTGCCAGCAGTCACCCTGGCCCCAAGACCCAGTACTTC; CDR3 protein: CASSHPGPKTQYF
J gene: TRBJ1-6; V gene: TRBV9; D gene: -; clone size: -; CDR3 DNA: TGTGCCAGCAGCGTAGTTGGTTCACCCCTCCACTTT; CDR3 protein: CASSVVGSPLHF
J gene: TRBJ2-1; V gene: TRBV5-1; D gene: TRBD1; clone size: -; CDR3 DNA: TGCGCCAGCAGCTCACAGGGGCCAGCGTACAATGAGCAGTTCTTC; CDR3 protein: CASSSQGPAYNEQFF
J gene: TRBJ2-7; V gene: TRBV28; D gene: -; clone size: -; CDR3 DNA: TGTGCCAGTAGTTTAGAGGGGTCCCCCGGAGGCGAGCAGTACTTC; CDR3 protein: CASSLEGSPGGEQYF
J gene: TRBJ1-1; V gene: TRBV5-1; D gene: -; clone size: -; CDR3 DNA: TGCGCCAGCAGCCGAATCAACACTGAAGCTTTCTTT; CDR3 protein: CASSRINTEAFF
J gene: TRBJ1-2; V gene: TRBV4-1; D gene: -; clone size: once; CDR3 DNA: TGCGCCAGCAGCCAACCCGGGGGTGGGTACACCTTC; CDR3 protein: CASSQPGGGYTF